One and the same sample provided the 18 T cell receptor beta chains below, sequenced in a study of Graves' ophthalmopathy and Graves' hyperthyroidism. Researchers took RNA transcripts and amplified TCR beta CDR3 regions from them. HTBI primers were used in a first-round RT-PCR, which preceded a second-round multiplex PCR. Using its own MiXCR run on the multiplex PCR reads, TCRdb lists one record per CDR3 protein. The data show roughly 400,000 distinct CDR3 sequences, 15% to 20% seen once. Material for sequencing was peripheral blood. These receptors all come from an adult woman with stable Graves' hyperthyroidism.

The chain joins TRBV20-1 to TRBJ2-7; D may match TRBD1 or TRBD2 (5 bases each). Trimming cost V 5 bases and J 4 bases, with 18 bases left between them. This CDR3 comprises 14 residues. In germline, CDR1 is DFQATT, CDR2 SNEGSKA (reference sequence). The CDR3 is CSALRDRNQYEQYF. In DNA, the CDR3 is TGCAGTGCTCTCCGGGACCGGAATCAATACGAGCAGTACTTC.

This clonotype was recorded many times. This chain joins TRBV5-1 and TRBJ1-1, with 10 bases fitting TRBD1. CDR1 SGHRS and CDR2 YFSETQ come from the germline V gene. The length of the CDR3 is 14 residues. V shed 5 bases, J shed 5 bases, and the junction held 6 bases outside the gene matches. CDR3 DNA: TGCGCCAGCAGTCAACGACAGGGGGCGACTGAAGCTTTCTTT. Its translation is CASSQRQGATEAFF.

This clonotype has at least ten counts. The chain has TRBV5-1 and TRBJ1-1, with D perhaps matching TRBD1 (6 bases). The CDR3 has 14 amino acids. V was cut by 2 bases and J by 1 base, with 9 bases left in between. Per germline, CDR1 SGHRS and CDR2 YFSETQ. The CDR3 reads CASSFQQGNTEAFF. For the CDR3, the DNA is TGCGCCAGCAGCTTCCAACAGGGGAACACTGAAGCTTTCTTT.

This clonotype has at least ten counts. This chain's CDR3 is CASSFKGTFYGYTF. CDR3 nucleotide sequence: TGTGCCAGCAGTTTTAAGGGAACGTTCTATGGCTACACCTTC. The rearrangement uses TRBV28 and TRBJ1-2; D is undetermined. The V gene's germline CDR1 is MDHEN and CDR2 SYDVKM. The V gene lost 3 bases and the J gene lost 4 bases, with 12 bases spanning the gap. This CDR3 comprises 14 residues.

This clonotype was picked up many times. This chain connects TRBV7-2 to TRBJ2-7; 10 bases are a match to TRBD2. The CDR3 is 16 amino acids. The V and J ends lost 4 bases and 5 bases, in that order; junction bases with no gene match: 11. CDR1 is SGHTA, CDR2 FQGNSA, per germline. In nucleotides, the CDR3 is TGTGCCAGCAGCTCGGTAGCGGGAGGCTCTCCCCACGAGCAGTACTTC. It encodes CASSSVAGGSPHEQYF.

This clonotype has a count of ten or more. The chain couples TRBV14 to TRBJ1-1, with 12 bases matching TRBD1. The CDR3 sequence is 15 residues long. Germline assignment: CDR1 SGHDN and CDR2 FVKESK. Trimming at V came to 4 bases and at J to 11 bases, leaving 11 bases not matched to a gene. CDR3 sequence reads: CASSPSGTGGSVAFF. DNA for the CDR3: TGTGCCAGCAGCCCGTCCGGGACAGGGGGCTCCGTGGCTTTCTTT.

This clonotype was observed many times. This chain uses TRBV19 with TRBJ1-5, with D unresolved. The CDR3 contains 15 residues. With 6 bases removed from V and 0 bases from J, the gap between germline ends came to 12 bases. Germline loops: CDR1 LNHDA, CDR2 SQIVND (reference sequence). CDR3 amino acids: CASSRPSGSNQPQHF. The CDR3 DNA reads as TGTGCCAGTAGCAGACCTAGCGGTAGCAATCAGCCCCAGCATTTT.

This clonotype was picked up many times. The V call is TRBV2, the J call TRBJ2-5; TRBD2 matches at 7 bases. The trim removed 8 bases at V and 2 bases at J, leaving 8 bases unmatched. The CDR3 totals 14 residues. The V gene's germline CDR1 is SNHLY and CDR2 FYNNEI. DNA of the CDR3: TGTGCCAGCTCGGCTAGCGGTCATCAAGAGACCCAGTACTTC. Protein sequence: CASSASGHQETQYF.

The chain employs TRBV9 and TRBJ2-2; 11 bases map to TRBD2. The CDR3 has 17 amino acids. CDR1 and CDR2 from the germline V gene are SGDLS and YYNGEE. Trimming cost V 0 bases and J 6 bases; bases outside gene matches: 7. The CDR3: CASSVDRASGRPGELFF. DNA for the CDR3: TGTGCCAGCAGCGTAGATCGGGCTAGCGGGAGGCCCGGGGAGCTGTTTTTT.

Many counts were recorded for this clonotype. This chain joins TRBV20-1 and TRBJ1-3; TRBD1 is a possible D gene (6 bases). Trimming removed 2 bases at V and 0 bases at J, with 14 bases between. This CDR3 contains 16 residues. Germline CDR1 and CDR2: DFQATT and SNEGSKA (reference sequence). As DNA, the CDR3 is TGCAGTGCTAGACCTGCAGGGGCGAGCTCTGGAAACACCATATATTTT. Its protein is CSARPAGASSGNTIYF.

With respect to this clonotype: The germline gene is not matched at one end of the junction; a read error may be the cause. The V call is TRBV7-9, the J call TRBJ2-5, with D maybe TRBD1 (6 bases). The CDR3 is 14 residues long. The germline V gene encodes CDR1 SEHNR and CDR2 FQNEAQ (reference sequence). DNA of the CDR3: TGTGCCAGCAGCTCCCGGGACAACCAAGATACCCAGTACTTC. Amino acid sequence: CASSSRDNQDTQYF.

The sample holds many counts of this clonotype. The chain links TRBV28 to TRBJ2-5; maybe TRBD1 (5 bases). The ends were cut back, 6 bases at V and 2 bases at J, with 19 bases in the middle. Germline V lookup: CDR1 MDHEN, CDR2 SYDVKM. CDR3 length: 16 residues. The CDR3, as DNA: TGTGCCAGCAGGCGTCAGGGTGGAGCAGGGCAAGAGACCCAGTACTTC. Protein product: CASRRQGGAGQETQYF.

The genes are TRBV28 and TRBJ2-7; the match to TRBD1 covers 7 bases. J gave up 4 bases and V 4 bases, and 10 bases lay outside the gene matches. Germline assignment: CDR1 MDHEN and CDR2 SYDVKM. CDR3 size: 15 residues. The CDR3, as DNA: TGTGCCAGCAGTTCCGACAGGGCAGAGGGGTACGAGCAGTACTTC. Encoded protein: CASSSDRAEGYEQYF.

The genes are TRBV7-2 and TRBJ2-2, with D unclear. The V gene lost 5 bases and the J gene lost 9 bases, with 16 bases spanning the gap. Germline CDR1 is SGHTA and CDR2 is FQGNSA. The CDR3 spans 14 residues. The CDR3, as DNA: TGTGCCAGCAGCCTAATCGCTCCGGGCCGGGAGCTGTTTTTT. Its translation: CASSLIAPGRELFF.

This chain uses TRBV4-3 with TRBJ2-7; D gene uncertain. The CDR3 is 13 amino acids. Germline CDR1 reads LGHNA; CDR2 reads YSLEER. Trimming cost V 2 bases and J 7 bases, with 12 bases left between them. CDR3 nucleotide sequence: TGCGCCAGCAGCCAAACCACCCTGGGGGAGCAGTACTTC. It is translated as CASSQTTLGEQYF.

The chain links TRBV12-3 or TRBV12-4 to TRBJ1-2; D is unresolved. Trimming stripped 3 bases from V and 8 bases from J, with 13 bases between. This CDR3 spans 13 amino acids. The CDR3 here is CASSFWESLGYTF. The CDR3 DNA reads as TGTGCCAGCAGTTTTTGGGAGAGTCTAGGCTACACCTTC.

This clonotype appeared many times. Here the CDR3 reads CASARNPADTGELFF. CDR3 in DNA: TGTGCCAGCGCCAGGAACCCAGCGGACACCGGGGAGCTGTTTTTT. This chain uses TRBV2 with TRBJ2-2; possibly TRBD2 for D (5 bases). This CDR3 has 15 residues. Trimming cost V 8 bases and J 3 bases, with 16 bases left between them. Germline-derived CDR1 and CDR2 are SNHLY and FYNNEI.

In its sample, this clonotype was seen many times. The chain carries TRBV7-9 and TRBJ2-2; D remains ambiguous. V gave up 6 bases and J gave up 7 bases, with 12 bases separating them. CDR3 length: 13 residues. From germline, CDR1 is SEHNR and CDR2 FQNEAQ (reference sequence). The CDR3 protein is CASRRTANGELFF. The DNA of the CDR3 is TGTGCCAGCAGACGTACCGCCAACGGGGAGCTGTTTTTT.